This is a list of T cell receptor beta chains from one sample in a study of post-analysis software for immune sequencing data. TCRdb re-called the PCR reads through MiXCR, storing one row per CDR3 protein. The table includes roughly 540,000 distinct CDR3 sequences, 34% detected once. Material: blood. Source of these receptors: a girl aged 2-17 years with multiple sclerosis. Both conserved end residues are part of each CDR3. The D gene is left open where the match is weak. The listing skips clone size in some rows; elsewhere it reads once, few, many or a size class.

j_call clone_size v_call d_call cdr3_nt cdr3_aa
TRBJ1-2 NA TRBV9 NA TGTGCCAGCACCTTGGCAGGGCACTATGGCTACACCTTC CASTLAGHYGYTF
TRBJ2-7 few TRBV25-1 TRBD1 TGTGCCAGCAGTGAACCGACTCGACAGGGGCTCCGGGGCGAGCAGTACTTC CASSEPTRQGLRGEQYF
TRBJ2-7 NA TRBV20-1 TRBD1 TGCAGTGCTAGAGACTGGACAGGCTCCTACGAGCAGTACTTC CSARDWTGSYEQYF
TRBJ2-6 NA TRBV4-1 TRBD2 TGCGCCAGCAACCTCCCCGGGGGGGCTCACGGGGCCAACGTCCTGACTTTC CASNLPGGAHGANVLTF
TRBJ1-2 few TRBV20-1 NA TGCAGTGCTAGACCTAAGAGGACAGATCTTTGGGATGGCTACACCTTC CSARPKRTDLWDGYTF
TRBJ1-2 few TRBV28 NA TGTGCCAGCAGTTTACTACAGGCGGGGGGTGGCTACACCTTC CASSLLQAGGGYTF
TRBJ1-1 NA TRBV6-2/TRBV6-3 NA TGTGCCAGCAGTTACTCCGCCCCCGGGGCTGAAGCTTTCTTT CASSYSAPGAEAFF
TRBJ1-1 few TRBV4-2 NA TGTGCCAGCAGCCAAGAAGTGACAGGGAACACTGAAGCTTTCTTT CASSQEVTGNTEAFF
TRBJ1-6 few TRBV2 TRBD1 TGTGCCAGCAGTGGGCGACAGGGTTTGGGTTCACCCCTCCACTTT CASSGRQGLGSPLHF
TRBJ2-7 few TRBV6-6 NA TGTGCCAGCAGCAAAACAGGGAGGGAGCAGTACTTC CASSKTGREQYF
TRBJ2-7 once TRBV7-3 NA TGTGCCAGCAGCTTAGGGCCCTCCAGGGCGGCCGAGCAGTACTTC CASSLGPSRAAEQYF
TRBJ2-5 NA TRBV20-1 NA TGCAGTGCTAGTAAACCAGGGGACCAAGAGACCCAGTACTTC CSASKPGDQETQYF
TRBJ2-7 once TRBV15 NA TGTGCCACCAGCAGAGATCGGGGATTGTCCTACGAGCAGTACTTC CATSRDRGLSYEQYF
TRBJ2-1 few TRBV14 TRBD1 TGTGCCAGCAGCCGCAGGACAGGGGGAGCCTACAATGAGCAGTTCTTC CASSRRTGGAYNEQFF
TRBJ2-5 NA TRBV9 TRBD2 TGTGCCAGCAGCGTAGCTGTAGTAGCGGGGGGTCAAGAGACCCAGTACTTC CASSVAVVAGGQETQYF
TRBJ2-5 NA TRBV6-1 NA TGTGCCAGCATGGAGGAGACCCAGTACTTC CASMEETQYF
TRBJ2-7 NA TRBV11-2 NA TGTGCCAGCAGCTTCAGGGCAGGGTACATCTCCTACGAGCAGTACTTC CASSFRAGYISYEQYF
TRBJ2-7 NA TRBV24-1 NA TGTGCCACCAGTGATAGCGAGGTATGGGCCTCATGCTACGAGCAGTACTTC CATSDSEVWASCYEQYF
TRBJ2-1 NA TRBV5-1 NA TGCGCCAGCAGCTTCTGGGAGGCGGGCAATGAGCAGTTCTTC CASSFWEAGNEQFF
TRBJ1-2 NA TRBV24-1 NA TGTGCCACCAGGGGGGACGGCTACACCTTC CATRGDGYTF
TRBJ2-3 NA TRBV7-6 NA TGTGCCAGCAGCCCAATTGGGGCAACAGATACGCAGTATTTT CASSPIGATDTQYF
TRBJ2-5 NA TRBV9 TRBD2 TGTGCCAGCAGCACCGGGACTAGCGAAGAGACCCAGTACTTC CASSTGTSEETQYF
TRBJ2-2 NA TRBV6-5 NA TGTGCCAGCAGTCGCAACCCGGGGGAGCTGTTTTTT CASSRNPGELFF
TRBJ2-1 NA TRBV14 NA TGTGCCAGCAGCCTTTTGGGGCGGGATGAGCAGTTCTTC CASSLLGRDEQFF
TRBJ1-1 NA TRBV20-1 TRBD1 TGCAGTGCTAGACAGGGGGCATTGACTGAAGCTTTCTTT CSARQGALTEAFF
TRBJ1-5 NA TRBV27 NA TGTGCCAGCAGTTTATCTGCGGGGATAAGCAATCAGCCCCAGCATTTT CASSLSAGISNQPQHF
TRBJ2-5 NA TRBV7-2 NA TGTGCCAGCAGCCCTCGGGACTTGGGAACGGAGACCCAGTACTTC CASSPRDLGTETQYF
TRBJ1-5 once TRBV16 NA TGTGCCAGCAGCCAATCCGCGGGGAGGGGCAATCAGCCCCAGCATTTT CASSQSAGRGNQPQHF
TRBJ1-1 NA TRBV4-1 NA TGCGCCAGCAGCCACCTACAGGGTATGAACACTGAAGCTTTCTTT CASSHLQGMNTEAFF
TRBJ1-2 few TRBV6-5 TRBD1 TGTGCCAGCAGCCGACCGGGACAGGCCTATGGCTACACCTTC CASSRPGQAYGYTF
TRBJ2-4 NA TRBV20-1 NA TGCAGTGCCTCAGCGGTTTCGGGGGCCCTCCCCAGGAACATTCAGTACTTC CSASAVSGALPRNIQYF
TRBJ2-5 NA TRBV5-1 NA TGCGCCAGCAGCTCCCAGGGGGGCAGGTACCAAGAGACCCAGTACTTC CASSSQGGRYQETQYF
TRBJ2-7 NA TRBV6-1 TRBD1 TGTGCCAGCAGTGAAGGAGACAGGGATTACTACGAGCAGTACTTC CASSEGDRDYYEQYF
TRBJ2-1 NA TRBV12-3/TRBV12-4 NA TGTGCCAGCAGTTTGGACGGGGCTCCAGGTACGTTCTTC CASSLDGAPGTFF
TRBJ2-5 few TRBV27 NA TGTGCCAGCAGTCCCCACAGGGCCCCAGAGACCCAGTACTTC CASSPHRAPETQYF
TRBJ2-3 NA TRBV11-1 TRBD2 TGTGCCAGCAGCTTCTCAGCGGGGGTCGCGACAGATACGCAGTATTTT CASSFSAGVATDTQYF
TRBJ2-7 few TRBV6-1 NA TGTGCCAGCAGTGAAGCGCTTCTTGGGGGGGCTGACTACGAGCAGTACTTC CASSEALLGGADYEQYF
TRBJ1-5 NA TRBV7-2 NA TGTGCCAGCAGCTCCCTAACGGGGGTGGGGGGCGGCCAGCATTTT CASSSLTGVGGGQHF
TRBJ1-1 few TRBV20-1 NA TGCAGTGCTAGAGGTCAAGGGAGCGCTGAAGCTTTCTTT CSARGQGSAEAFF
TRBJ1-1 NA TRBV14 NA TGTGCCAGCAGCCCGACCCTTTTTAAAGCTTTCTTT CASSPTLFKAFF
TRBJ2-1 NA TRBV6-5 NA TGTGCCAGCAGTTTCCCGGGGGATCTCAATGAGCAGTTCTTC CASSFPGDLNEQFF
TRBJ2-1 many TRBV5-1 TRBD1 TGCGCCAGCGGGACAGGTTACAATGAGCAGTTCTTC CASGTGYNEQFF
TRBJ2-2 NA TRBV12-3/TRBV12-4 NA TGTGCCAGCAGTTTAGTCGTAGGACAGACCGGGGAGCTGTTTTTT CASSLVVGQTGELFF
TRBJ2-3 NA TRBV7-9 NA TGTGCCAGCAGCCCCGTGGGGTTCGGTACGCAGTATTTT CASSPVGFGTQYF
TRBJ2-7 NA TRBV28 NA TGTGCCAGCAGTTTTTGGATTTCGGGAGTCGTCTACGAGCAGTACTTC CASSFWISGVVYEQYF
TRBJ2-3 NA TRBV7-9 TRBD1 TGTGCCAGCAGCTTACGACAGGGGAACGCAGATACGCAGTATTTT CASSLRQGNADTQYF
TRBJ2-3 NA TRBV7-8 NA TGTGCCAGCAGCCGACCCCTAGATACGCAGTATTTT CASSRPLDTQYF